The sequence of this TCR beta chain was determined in a study of response to subunit inactivated influenza vaccine. Points from the study as a whole: Each seasonal influenza vaccination recruits few new T cells, the authors suggested.

One entry per CDR3 protein results from TCRdb running MiXCR on the RT-PCR reads. This repertoire shows about 520,000 distinct CDR3 sequences, 25% found once; its top ten account for approximately 2%. Of note for this clonotype: Its antigen is unknown.

The receptor was derived from a man between 45 and 60 years old who received an inactivated influenza vaccine. The sample consisted of CD4+ T cells sorted from PBMCs, taken around 5 days after vaccination.

The CDR3 nucleotides read TGTGCCAGCAGTTCTAGGAGGGGCGGCAACATTCAGTACTTC. It is translated as CASSSRRGGNIQYF. The rearrangement links TRBV21-1 to TRBJ2-4; TRBD1 is the table's D call and was not checked against the DNA. TRBV21-1 is a pseudogene segment. CDR3 length: 14 amino acids.